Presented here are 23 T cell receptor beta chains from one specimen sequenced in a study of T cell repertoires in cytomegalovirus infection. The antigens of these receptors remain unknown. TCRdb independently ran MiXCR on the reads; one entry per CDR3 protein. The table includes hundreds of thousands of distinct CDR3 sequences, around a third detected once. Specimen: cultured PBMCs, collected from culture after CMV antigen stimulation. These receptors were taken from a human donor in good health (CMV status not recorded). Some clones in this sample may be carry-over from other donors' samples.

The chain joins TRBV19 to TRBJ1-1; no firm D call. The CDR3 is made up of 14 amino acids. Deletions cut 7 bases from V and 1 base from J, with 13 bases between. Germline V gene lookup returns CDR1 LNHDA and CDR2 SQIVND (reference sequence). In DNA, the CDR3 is TGTGCCAGTAAGTCCGTGGCGGCGAACACTGAAGCTTTCTTT. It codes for CASKSVAANTEAFF. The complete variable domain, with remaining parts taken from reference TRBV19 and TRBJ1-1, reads DGGITQSPKYLFRKEGQNVTLSCEQNLNHDAMYWYRQDPGQGLRLIYYSQIVNDFQKGDIAEGYSVSREKKESFPLTVTSAQKNPTAFYLCASKSVAANTEAFFGQGTRLTVV.

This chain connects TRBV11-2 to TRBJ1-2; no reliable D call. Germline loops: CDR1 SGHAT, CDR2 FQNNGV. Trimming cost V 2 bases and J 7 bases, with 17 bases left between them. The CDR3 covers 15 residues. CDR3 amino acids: CASSLIRSRQIGYTF. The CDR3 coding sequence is TGTGCCAGCAGCTTAATCCGTTCGAGGCAGATTGGCTACACCTTC. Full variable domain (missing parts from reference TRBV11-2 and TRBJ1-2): EAGVAQSPRYKIIEKRQSVAFWCNPISGHATLYWYQQILGQGPKLLIQFQNNGVVDDSQLPKDRFSAERLKGVDSTLKIQPAKLEDSAVYLCASSLIRSRQIGYTFGSGTRLTVV.

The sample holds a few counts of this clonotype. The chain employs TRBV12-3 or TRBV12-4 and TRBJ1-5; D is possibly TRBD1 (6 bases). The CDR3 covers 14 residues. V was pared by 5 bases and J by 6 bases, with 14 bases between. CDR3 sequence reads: CASSPYRVGQPQHF. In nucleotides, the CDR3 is TGTGCCAGCAGTCCGTACAGGGTAGGTCAGCCCCAGCATTTT.

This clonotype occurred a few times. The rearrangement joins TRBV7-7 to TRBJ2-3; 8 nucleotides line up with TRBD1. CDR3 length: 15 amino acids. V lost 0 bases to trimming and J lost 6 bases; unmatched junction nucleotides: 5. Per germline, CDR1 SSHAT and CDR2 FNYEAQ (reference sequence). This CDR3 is CASSLAGQAMDTQYF. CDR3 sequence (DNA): TGTGCCAGCAGCTTAGCGGGACAGGCCATGGATACGCAGTATTTT. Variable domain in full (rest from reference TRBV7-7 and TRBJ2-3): GAGVSQSPRYKVTKRGQDVTLRCDPISSHATLYWYQQALGQGPEFLTYFNYEAQPDKSGLPSDRFSAERPEGSISTLTIQRTEQRDSAMYRCASSLAGQAMDTQYFGPGTRLTVL.

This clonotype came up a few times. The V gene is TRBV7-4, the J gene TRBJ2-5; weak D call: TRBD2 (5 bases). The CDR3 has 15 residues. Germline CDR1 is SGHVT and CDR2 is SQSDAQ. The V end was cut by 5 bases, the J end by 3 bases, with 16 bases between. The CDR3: CASSNTITAEETQYF. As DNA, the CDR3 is TGTGCCAGCAGCAACACTATTACAGCGGAAGAGACCCAGTACTTC.

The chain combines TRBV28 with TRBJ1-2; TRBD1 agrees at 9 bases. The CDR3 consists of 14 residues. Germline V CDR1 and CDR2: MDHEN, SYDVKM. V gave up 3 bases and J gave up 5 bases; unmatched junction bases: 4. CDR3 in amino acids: CASSFGDRVYGYTF. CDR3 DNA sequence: TGTGCCAGCAGTTTCGGGGACAGGGTTTATGGCTACACCTTC.

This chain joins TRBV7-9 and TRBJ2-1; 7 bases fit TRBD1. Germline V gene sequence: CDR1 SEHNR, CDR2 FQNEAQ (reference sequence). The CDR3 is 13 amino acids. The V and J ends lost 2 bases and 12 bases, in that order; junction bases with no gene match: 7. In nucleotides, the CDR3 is TGTGCCAGCAGCTTAAGGGTCCGGGACAGGCAGTTCTTC. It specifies CASSLRVRDRQFF.

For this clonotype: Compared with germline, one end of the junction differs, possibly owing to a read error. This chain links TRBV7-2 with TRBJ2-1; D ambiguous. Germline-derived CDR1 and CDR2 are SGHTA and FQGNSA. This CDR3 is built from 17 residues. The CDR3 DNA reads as TGTGCCAGGAGCTTAGCCCCTTCCGCGAGCTCCTACAATGAGCAGTTCTTC. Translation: CARSLAPSASSYNEQFF.

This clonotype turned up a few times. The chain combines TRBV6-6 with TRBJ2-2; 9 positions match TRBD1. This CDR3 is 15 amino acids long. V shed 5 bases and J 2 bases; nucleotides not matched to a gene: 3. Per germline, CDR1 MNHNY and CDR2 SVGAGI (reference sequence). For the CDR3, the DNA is TGTGCCAGCAGTGGTACAGGGGGCAACACCGGGGAGCTGTTTTTT. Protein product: CASSGTGGNTGELFF.

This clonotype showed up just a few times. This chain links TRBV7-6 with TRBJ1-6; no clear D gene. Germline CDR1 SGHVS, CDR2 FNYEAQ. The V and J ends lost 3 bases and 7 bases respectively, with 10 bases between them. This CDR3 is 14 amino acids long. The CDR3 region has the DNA TGTGCCAGCAGCTTCGGGCCTGGGAATTCACCCCTCCACTTT. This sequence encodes CASSFGPGNSPLHF.

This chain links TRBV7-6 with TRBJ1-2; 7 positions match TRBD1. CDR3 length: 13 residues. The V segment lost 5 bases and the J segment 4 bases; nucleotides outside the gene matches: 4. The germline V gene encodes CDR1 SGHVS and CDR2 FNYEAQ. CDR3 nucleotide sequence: TGTGCCAGCAGCAATGGGACAGTCTATGGCTACACCTTC. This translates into CASSNGTVYGYTF.

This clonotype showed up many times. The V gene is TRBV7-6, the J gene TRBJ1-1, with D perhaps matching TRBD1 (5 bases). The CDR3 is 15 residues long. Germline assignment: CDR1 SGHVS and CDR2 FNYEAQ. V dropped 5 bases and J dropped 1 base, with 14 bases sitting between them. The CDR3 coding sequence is TGTGCCAGCAGCCCGTTGACAGTTGGGAACACTGAAGCTTTCTTT. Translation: CASSPLTVGNTEAFF.

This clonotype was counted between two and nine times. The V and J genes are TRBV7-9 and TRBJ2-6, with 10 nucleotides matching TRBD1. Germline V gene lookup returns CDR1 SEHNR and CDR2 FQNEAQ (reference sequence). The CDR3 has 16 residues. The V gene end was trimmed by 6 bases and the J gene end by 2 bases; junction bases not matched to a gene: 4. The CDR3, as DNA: TGTGCCAGCAGAGATGGACAGGGGGCTGGGGCCAACGTCCTGACTTTC. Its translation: CASRDGQGAGANVLTF. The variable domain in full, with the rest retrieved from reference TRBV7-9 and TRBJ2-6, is DTGVSQNPRHKITKRGQNVTFRCDPISEHNRLYWYRQTLGQGPEFLTYFQNEAQLEKSRLLSDRFSAERPKGSFSTLEIQRTEQGDSAMYLCASRDGQGAGANVLTFGAGSRLTVL.

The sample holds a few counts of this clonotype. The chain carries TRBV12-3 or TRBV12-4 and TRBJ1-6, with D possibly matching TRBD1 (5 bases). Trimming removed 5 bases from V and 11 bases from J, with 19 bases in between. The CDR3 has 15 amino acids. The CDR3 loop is CASSQIPGGLTPLHF. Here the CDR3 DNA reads TGTGCCAGCAGTCAGATCCCCGGGGGACTGACACCCCTCCACTTT.

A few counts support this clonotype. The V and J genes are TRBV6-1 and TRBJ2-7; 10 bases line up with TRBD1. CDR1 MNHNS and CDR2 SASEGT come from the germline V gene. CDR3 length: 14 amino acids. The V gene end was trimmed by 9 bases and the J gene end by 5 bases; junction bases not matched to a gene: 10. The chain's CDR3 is CASALGTGANEQYF. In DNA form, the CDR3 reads TGTGCCAGTGCTCTCGGGACAGGGGCAAACGAGCAGTACTTC.

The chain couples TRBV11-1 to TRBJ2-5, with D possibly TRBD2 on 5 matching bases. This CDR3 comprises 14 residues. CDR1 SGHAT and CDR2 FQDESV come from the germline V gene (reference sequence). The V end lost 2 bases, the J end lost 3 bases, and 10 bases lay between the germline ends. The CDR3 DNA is TGTGCCAGCAGCTTAATCGCTAGCAAAGAGACCCAGTACTTC. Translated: CASSLIASKETQYF.

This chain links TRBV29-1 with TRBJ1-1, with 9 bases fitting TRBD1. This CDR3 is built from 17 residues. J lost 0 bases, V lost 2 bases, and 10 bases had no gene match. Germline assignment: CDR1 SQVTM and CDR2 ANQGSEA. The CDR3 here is CSVETGQGTFMNTEAFF. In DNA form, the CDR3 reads TGCAGCGTTGAAACTGGACAGGGGACATTCATGAACACTGAAGCTTTCTTT.

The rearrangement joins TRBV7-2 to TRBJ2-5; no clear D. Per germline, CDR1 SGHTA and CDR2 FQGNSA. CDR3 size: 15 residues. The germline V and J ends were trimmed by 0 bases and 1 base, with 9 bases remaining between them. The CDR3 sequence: CASSLAGVLQETQYF. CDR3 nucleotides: TGTGCCAGCAGCTTAGCGGGTGTACTCCAAGAGACCCAGTACTTC.

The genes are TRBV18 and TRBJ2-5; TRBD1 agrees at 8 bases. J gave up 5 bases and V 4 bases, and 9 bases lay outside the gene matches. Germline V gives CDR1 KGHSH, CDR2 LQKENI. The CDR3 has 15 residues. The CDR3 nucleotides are TGTGCCAGCTCACGACTCGGACAGGGCGGGGAGACCCAGTACTTC. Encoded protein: CASSRLGQGGETQYF.

The CDR3 region is CASSALGTGWRYTEAFF. The CDR3 DNA reads TGTGCCAGCAGCGCTTTAGGTACAGGGTGGAGGTACACTGAAGCTTTCTTT. The chain uses TRBV11-2 and TRBJ1-1; a weak D match, TRBD1 (6 bases). The CDR3 is 17 amino acids. Trimming shortened V by 5 bases and J by 3 bases, and 22 bases separated the two germline ends. The germline CDR1 and CDR2 sequences are SGHAT and FQNNGV.

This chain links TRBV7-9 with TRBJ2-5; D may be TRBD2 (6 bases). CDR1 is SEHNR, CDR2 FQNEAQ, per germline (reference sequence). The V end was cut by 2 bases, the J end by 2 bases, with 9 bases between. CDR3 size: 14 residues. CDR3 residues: CASSLIGTQETQYF. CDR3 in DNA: TGTGCCAGCAGCTTAATAGGGACTCAAGAGACCCAGTACTTC.

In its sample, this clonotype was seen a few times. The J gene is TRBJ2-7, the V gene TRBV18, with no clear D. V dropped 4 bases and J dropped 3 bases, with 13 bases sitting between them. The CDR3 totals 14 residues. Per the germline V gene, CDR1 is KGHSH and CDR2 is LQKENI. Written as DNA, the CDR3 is TGTGCCAGCTCACAATCCGGTTCCTACTACGAGCAGTACTTC. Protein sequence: CASSQSGSYYEQYF.

In nucleotides, the CDR3 is TGTGCCAGTAGTATTGGTTCATCGCGGGAGGGCCGAGAGACCCAGTACTTC. It is translated as CASSIGSSREGRETQYF. The V call is TRBV19, the J call TRBJ2-5; 9 bases align to TRBD2. This CDR3 is 17 amino acids long. After removal of 3 bases from V and 4 bases from J, the junction contained 12 bases not matched to a gene. Germline loops: CDR1 LNHDA, CDR2 SQIVND (reference sequence). Using reference TRBV19 and TRBJ2-5 for the parts outside the CDR3, the full variable domain is DGGITQSPKYLFRKEGQNVTLSCEQNLNHDAMYWYRQDPGQGLRLIYYSQIVNDFQKGDIAEGYSVSREKKESFPLTVTSAQKNPTAFYLCASSIGSSREGRETQYFGPGTRLLVL.